Described below is a single T cell receptor beta chain sequence and its context. What it recognizes is unknown. CDR1 and CDR2 from the germline V gene are LNHDA and SQIVND (reference sequence). The length of the CDR3 is 15 residues. Losses at the gene ends were 7 bases for V and 0 bases for J; bases not matched to a gene: 6. This specimen belongs to a study of cytomegalovirus exposure and HLA in healthy donors. The overall study: A prior study identified 110 million or so unique TCR beta sequences from some 180 million T cells. Study findings and constraints: Generally TCR sequences proved uncommon, though certain public TCRs appeared in numerous donors. In an earlier analysis, in roughly 600 donors, most V segments appeared productive either ~87% or ~30% of the time. Using the classifier, cytomegalovirus status was reportedly diagnosed with high specificity and sensitivity.

Use of 60 Vbeta and 13 Jbeta primers characterized the PCR. Profiled with immunoSEQ multiplex PCR; TCRdb holds only in-frame clones, not every one. This table has under 200,000 clones, about 88% appearing once. The receptor comes from a young man in good health and CMV-seropositive. Sequencing was performed on PBMCs. The rearrangement uses TRBV19 and TRBJ2-1; 7 nucleotides match TRBD2. For the CDR3, the DNA is TGTGCCAGTAAGACTAGCCCCAACTCCTACAATGAGCAGTTCTTC. Translated, it gives CASKTSPNSYNEQFF.